This T cell receptor (beta chain) derives from a study of T cells after somatic rescue of genetic block. CDR3 length: 14 amino acids. Germline loops: CDR1 SGHRS, CDR2 YFSETQ. V gave up 0 bases and J gave up 2 bases, with 8 bases separating them. Profiled with immunoSEQ multiplex PCR; TCRdb holds only in-frame clones, not every one. The sample consists of around 64,000 clones, under 95% of them appearing once. Sequencing input: peripheral blood mononuclear cells (PBMCs). The sequence came from a man aged 35 to 55. The rearrangement joins TRBV5-1 to TRBJ1-1; maybe TRBD1 (5 bases). The CDR3 protein is CASSLARGNTEAFF. DNA for the CDR3: TGCGCCAGCAGCTTGGCTAGGGGCAACACTGAAGCTTTCTTT.